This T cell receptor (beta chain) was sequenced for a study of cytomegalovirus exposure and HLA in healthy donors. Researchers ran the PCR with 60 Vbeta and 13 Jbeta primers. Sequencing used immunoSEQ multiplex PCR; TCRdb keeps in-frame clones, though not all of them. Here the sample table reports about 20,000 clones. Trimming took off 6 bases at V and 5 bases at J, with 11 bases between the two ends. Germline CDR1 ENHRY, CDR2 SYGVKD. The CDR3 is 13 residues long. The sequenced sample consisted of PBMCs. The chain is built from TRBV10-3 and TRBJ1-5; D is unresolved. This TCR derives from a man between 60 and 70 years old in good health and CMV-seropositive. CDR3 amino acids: CAISKEVHQPQHF. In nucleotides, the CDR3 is TGTGCCATCAGCAAGGAGGTTCATCAGCCCCAGCATTTT.